This TCR beta chain came from a study of blood T cell repertoires in COVID-19. Enrolment of Seattle patients took place during active infection, and they were followed longitudinally. TCRdb's copy holds only in-frame clones and misses some; the assay was immunoSEQ multiplex PCR. This table has some 57,000 clones, approximately 83% appearing once. Trimming took 2 bases from V and 9 from J, leaving 11 bases between them. This CDR3 is 13 amino acids long. CDR1 is SEHNR, CDR2 FQNEAQ, per germline (reference sequence). The TCR sequence derives from a man older than 75 with COVID-19, enrolled during active disease. The chain joins TRBV7-9 to TRBJ1-5; D uncertain. The sample taken for sequencing was peripheral blood. The CDR3, as DNA: TGTGCCAGCAGCTTAACTCACGAGGGGCCCCAGCATTTT. This gives the protein CASSLTHEGPQHF.